These 11 T cell receptor beta chains originate from one sample sequenced in a study of blood T cell repertoires in COVID-19. Clones were sequenced by immunoSEQ multiplex PCR, and TCRdb holds only the in-frame ones, with some missing. Of roughly 52,000 clones listed, around 90% are singletons. What was sequenced was peripheral blood. These receptors were collected from a human donor in a cohort sampled during active COVID-19.

The chain combines TRBV7-2 with TRBJ2-4; 9 bases are a match to TRBD2. V shed 5 bases, J shed 4 bases, and the junction held 12 bases outside the gene matches. CDR3 size: 17 residues. Germline V lookup: CDR1 SGHTA, CDR2 FQGNSA. CDR3 sequence (DNA): TGTGCCAGCAGCCCAAGCTTCTGGGCGGGGGGGAAAAACATTCAGTACTTC. Residues: CASSPSFWAGGKNIQYF.

The rearrangement joins TRBV25-1 to TRBJ1-1; TRBD1 agrees at 7 bases. V shed 4 bases and J 8 bases; nucleotides not matched to a gene: 13. In germline, CDR1 is MGHDK, CDR2 SYGVNS. The CDR3 consists of 15 residues. CDR3 coding DNA: TGTGCCAGCAGTGGACAGGGCCGCCTCAACCCCGAAGCTTTCTTT. Its translation is CASSGQGRLNPEAFF.

V gene TRBV3-1 (or the pseudogene TRBV3-2) combines with J gene TRBJ2-7; D may be TRBD1 (6 bases). V was shortened by 1 base and J by 7 bases, with 11 bases between the two germline ends. Germline V gives CDR1 LGHDT, CDR2 YNNKEL (reference sequence). The CDR3 totals 13 residues. The CDR3 is CASSQGDIREQYF. The CDR3 region has the DNA TGTGCCAGCAGCCAAGGGGACATTAGGGAGCAGTACTTC.

This chain connects TRBV4-3 to TRBJ1-2; the match to TRBD1 covers 9 bases. The trim removed 3 bases at V and 4 bases at J, leaving 3 bases unmatched. The germline V gene encodes CDR1 LGHNA and CDR2 YSLEER. CDR3 size: 14 residues. In DNA form, the CDR3 reads TGCGCCAGCAGCCAGGGGACAGGGCCCTATGGCTACACCTTC. Translating gives CASSQGTGPYGYTF.

The chain links TRBV5-1 to TRBJ2-1, with TRBD1 matching 8 bases. J gave up 6 bases and V 4 bases, and 3 bases lay outside the gene matches. The CDR3 totals 13 residues. CDR1 is SGHRS, CDR2 YFSETQ, per germline. The CDR3, as DNA: TGCGCCAGCAGCATAGGACAGGGCAATGAGCAGTTCTTC. Its translation is CASSIGQGNEQFF.

This chain links TRBV29-1 with TRBJ2-1; D unresolved. The V gene's germline CDR1 is SQVTM and CDR2 ANQGSEA. V shed 4 bases and J shed 6 bases, with 7 bases lying between them. The CDR3 is 11 residues long. The CDR3 DNA reads as TGCAGCGTTGGGCTTACCAATGAGCAGTTCTTC. Its translation is CSVGLTNEQFF.

The V gene is TRBV5-6, the J gene TRBJ2-7; tentative D call: TRBD1 (6 bases). The CDR3 consists of 14 residues. The germline V gene has CDR1 SGHDT and CDR2 YYEEEE. Trimming stripped 4 bases from V and 3 bases from J, with 14 bases between. CDR3 in amino acids: CASSTSGTIYEQYF. Here the CDR3 DNA reads TGTGCCAGCAGCACTTCCGGGACAATCTACGAGCAGTACTTC.

This chain joins TRBV10-3 and TRBJ2-1; TRBD1 matches at 7 bases. The V gene's germline CDR1 is ENHRY and CDR2 SYGVKD. V lost 2 bases and J lost 5; bases outside the gene matches: 9. CDR3 length: 16 amino acids. The CDR3 loop is CAISEERQGGNNEQFF. The CDR3 bases are TGTGCCATCAGTGAGGAGAGACAGGGCGGCAACAATGAGCAGTTCTTC.

The V and J genes are TRBV2 and TRBJ1-5, with a possible D match to TRBD1 (5 bases). Trimming shortened V by 5 bases and J by 2 bases, and 10 bases separated the two germline ends. Germline CDR1 reads SNHLY; CDR2 reads FYNNEI. CDR3 length equals 14 residues. This CDR3 is CASSMVQGNQPQHF. For the CDR3, the DNA is TGTGCCAGCAGTATGGTACAGGGCAATCAGCCCCAGCATTTT.

This clone was detected only a few times. The CDR3: CAWESDRLRVTEAFF. The CDR3 nucleotides read TGTGCCTGGGAATCGGACCGCCTCAGGGTAACTGAAGCTTTCTTT. The genes are TRBV30 and TRBJ1-1; D possibly corresponds to TRBD1 (5 bases). Germline CDR1 is GTSNPN and CDR2 is SVGIG (reference sequence). V was cut by 5 bases and J by 5 bases, with 21 bases left in between. This CDR3 region has 15 residues.

The genes are TRBV7-9 and TRBJ1-2, with D unresolved. This CDR3 has 13 residues. Germline V gene lookup returns CDR1 SEHNR and CDR2 FQNEAQ (reference sequence). Trimming pared 1 base from V and 4 bases from J, leaving 7 bases between. Written as DNA, the CDR3 is TGTGCCAGCAGCTTAGAGGAGTTCTATGGCTACACCTTC. Residues: CASSLEEFYGYTF. Full variable domain (missing parts from reference TRBV7-9 and TRBJ1-2): DTGVSQNPRHKITKRGQNVTFRCDPISEHNRLYWYRQTLGQGPEFLTYFQNEAQLEKSRLLSDRFSAERPKGSFSTLEIQRTEQGDSAMYLCASSLEEFYGYTFGSGTRLTVV.